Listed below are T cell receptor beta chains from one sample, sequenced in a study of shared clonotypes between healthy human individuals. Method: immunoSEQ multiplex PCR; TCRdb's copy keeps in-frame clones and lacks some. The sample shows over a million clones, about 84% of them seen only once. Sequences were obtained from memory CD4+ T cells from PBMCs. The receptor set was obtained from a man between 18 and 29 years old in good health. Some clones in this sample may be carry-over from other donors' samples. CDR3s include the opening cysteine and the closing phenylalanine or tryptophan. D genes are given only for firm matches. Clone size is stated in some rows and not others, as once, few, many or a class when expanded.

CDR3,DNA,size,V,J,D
CASSPSGTAGNTIYF,TGTGCCAGCTCACCATCCGGGACAGCTGGAAACACCATATATTTT,-,TRBV18,TRBJ1-3,TRBD1
CASSLGDTMNEQYF,TGTGCCAGCAGCTTAGGGGACACAATGAACGAGCAGTACTTC,-,TRBV11-3,TRBJ2-7,-
CASSLRENPGAQYF,TGTGCCAGCAGCTTACGGGAGAACCCCGGGGCCCAGTACTTC,-,TRBV7-9,TRBJ2-5,-
CASSLPGSGSRETQYF,TGTGCCAGCAGCCTCCCGGGTAGCGGGAGTAGGGAGACCCAGTACTTC,-,TRBV7-9,TRBJ2-5,TRBD2
CASSTLSGDYNEQFF,TGTGCCAGCAGCACCCTTAGCGGGGACTACAATGAGCAGTTCTTC,-,TRBV4-2,TRBJ2-1,TRBD2
CASSQLQGGYGYTF,TGCGCCAGCAGCCAATTACAGGGTGGGTATGGCTACACCTTC,-,TRBV4-3,TRBJ1-2,-
CASSLNGFEQYF,TGTGCCAGCAGTTTAAATGGGTTTGAGCAGTACTTC,-,TRBV27,TRBJ2-7,-
CASSRQRTGTRYGYTF,TGTGCCAGTAGTAGACAAAGGACAGGAACGAGGTATGGCTACACCTTC,-,TRBV19,TRBJ1-2,TRBD1
CASSKMGTGGAGELFF,TGTGCCAGCAGCAAAATGGGGACAGGGGGCGCGGGGGAGCTGTTTTTT,-,TRBV6-6,TRBJ2-2,TRBD1
CASSYRSGNTIYF,TGTGCCAGCAGTTACCGCTCTGGAAACACCATATATTTT,few,TRBV6-5,TRBJ1-3,-
CASSPDRGRGTGELFF,TGTGCCAGCAGCCCGGACAGGGGCCGGGGCACCGGGGAGCTGTTTTTT,-,TRBV5-4,TRBJ2-2,TRBD1
CASSFGEPSPLGYTF,TGTGCCAGCAGCTTTGGCGAACCTTCTCCCCTTGGCTACACCTTC,-,TRBV5-6,TRBJ1-2,-
CASSVEGAGVSGELFF,TGCGCCAGCAGCGTCGAGGGAGCGGGAGTGTCCGGGGAGCTGTTTTTT,-,TRBV5-1,TRBJ2-2,TRBD2
CASSRYSGSLAYEQYF,TGTGCCAGTAGTAGATATAGCGGGAGCCTTGCCTACGAGCAGTACTTC,-,TRBV19,TRBJ2-7,TRBD2
CAWSVGTGASYGYTF,TGTGCCTGGAGTGTGGGGACAGGGGCCTCCTATGGCTACACCTTC,-,TRBV30,TRBJ1-2,TRBD1
CASRQGPNEKLFF,TGTGCCAGCCGACAGGGCCCCAATGAAAAACTGTTTTTT,-,TRBV28,TRBJ1-4,TRBD1
CASSPDGTSGSYEQYF,TGTGCCAGCAGCCCGGACGGGACTAGCGGCTCCTACGAGCAGTACTTC,once,TRBV7-8,TRBJ2-7,TRBD2
CASSLPGLSSYNEQFF,TGTGCCAGCAGTTTGCCGGGACTGAGCTCCTACAATGAGCAGTTCTTC,once,TRBV28,TRBJ2-1,-
CASSLALAGFQETQYF,TGCGCCAGCAGCTTGGCCCTAGCGGGATTTCAAGAGACCCAGTACTTC,many,TRBV5-1,TRBJ2-5,TRBD2
CASSPGGGAGGYTF,TGTGCCAGCAGTCCCGGAGGAGGGGCGGGAGGCTACACCTTC,-,TRBV14,TRBJ1-2,-
CASRLAVTSYEQYF,TGTGCCAGTAGGCTAGCGGTGACTTCCTACGAGCAGTACTTC,-,TRBV19,TRBJ2-7,TRBD2
CASSLDYLQYF,TGTGCCAGCAGCTTAGACTACTTGCAGTACTTC,few,TRBV7-2,TRBJ2-7,-
CASSPLPPSGWITYEQYF,TGTGCCAGCAGTCCACTTCCCCCGTCGGGGTGGATCACCTACGAGCAGTACTTC,-,TRBV27,TRBJ2-7,-
CASSSFFVNTEAFF,TGTGCCAGCAGCTCCTTTTTTGTGAACACTGAAGCTTTCTTT,-,TRBV14,TRBJ1-1,-
CASSFERRNEQFF,TGTGCCAGCAGTTTTGAGCGCAGGAATGAGCAGTTCTTC,-,TRBV28,TRBJ2-1,-
CASRGQVNYGYTF,TGTGCCAGCCGGGGACAGGTCAACTATGGCTACACCTTC,-,TRBV6-6,TRBJ1-2,TRBD1
CASSRGQGAPPRAFF,TGTGCCAGCAGCCGCGGACAGGGGGCGCCCCCGCGAGCTTTCTTT,-,TRBV5-4,TRBJ1-1,TRBD1
CASSLQGQPQHF,TGCGCCAGCAGCCTACAGGGCCAGCCCCAGCATTTT,-,TRBV10-2,TRBJ1-5,-
CASGEREALPNEQFF,TGCGCCAGCGGCGAGCGGGAGGCCCTTCCCAATGAGCAGTTCTTC,-,TRBV5-1,TRBJ2-1,TRBD2
CASSFSFPSGRSEETQYF,TGTGCCAGCAGTTTCTCGTTCCCTAGCGGGAGGTCCGAAGAGACCCAGTACTTC,once,TRBV28,TRBJ2-5,TRBD2
CASSLLQAANYGYTF,TGTGCCAGCAGTTTGTTACAGGCCGCTAACTATGGCTACACCTTC,-,TRBV7-9,TRBJ1-2,-
CASSIGGLTGELFF,TGTGCCAGTAGTATCGGCGGACTCACCGGGGAGCTGTTTTTT,-,TRBV19,TRBJ2-2,-
CASSTAGITDTQYF,TGCGCCAGCAGCACAGCGGGAATAACAGATACGCAGTATTTT,few,TRBV5-1,TRBJ2-3,TRBD2
CASSRDRASTEAFF,TGTGCCAGCAGCCGAGACAGGGCGAGCACTGAAGCTTTCTTT,-,TRBV7-2,TRBJ1-1,TRBD1
CASSRNSGSGETQYF,TGTGCCAGCAGTAGAAATAGCGGGAGTGGCGAGACCCAGTACTTC,-,TRBV7-2,TRBJ2-5,TRBD2
CATQTGRIANEKLFF,TGTGCCACGCAGACAGGGAGGATAGCTAATGAAAAACTGTTTTTT,-,TRBV19,TRBJ1-4,TRBD1
CASSQIVTGTSYEQYF,TGCGCCAGCAGCCAGATCGTGACAGGGACTTCCTACGAGCAGTACTTC,-,TRBV4-1,TRBJ2-7,-
CASSPRGPSYEQYF,TGTGCCAGCAGTCCGCGGGGTCCATCTTACGAGCAGTACTTC,-,TRBV28,TRBJ2-7,-
CASSEYQWQGGADTQYF,TGTGCCAGCAGTGAATACCAGTGGCAGGGGGGCGCAGATACGCAGTATTTT,-,TRBV25-1,TRBJ2-3,-
CASNEGRQVNYGYTF,TGTGCCAGCAATGAGGGAAGGCAAGTGAACTATGGCTACACCTTC,-,TRBV28,TRBJ1-2,-
CASSFLQGRTEAFF,TGTGCCAGCAGTTTCCTTCAGGGGAGGACTGAAGCTTTCTTT,many,TRBV6-5,TRBJ1-1,-
CASSLVHLDEQFF,TGTGCCAGCAGCTTAGTTCACTTGGATGAGCAGTTCTTC,few,TRBV7-7,TRBJ2-1,-
CASSYLGGSGANVLTF,TGTGCCAGCAGTTACTTAGGGGGCTCTGGGGCCAACGTCCTGACTTTC,-,TRBV6-6,TRBJ2-6,-
CASSQDVGETQYF,TGCGCCAGCAGCCAAGACGTAGGGGAGACCCAGTACTTC,-,TRBV4-3,TRBJ2-5,-
CSVGHRVGYEQYF,TGCAGCGTTGGGCACAGGGTGGGCTACGAGCAGTACTTC,-,TRBV29-1,TRBJ2-7,-
CASSLVGGSYEQYF,TGTGCCAGCAGCTTAGTCGGGGGCTCCTACGAGCAGTACTTC,-,TRBV11-2,TRBJ2-7,-
CASSLAGQNYNEQFF,TGCGCCAGCAGCCTAGCGGGGCAAAATTACAATGAGCAGTTCTTC,-,TRBV5-1,TRBJ2-1,TRBD2